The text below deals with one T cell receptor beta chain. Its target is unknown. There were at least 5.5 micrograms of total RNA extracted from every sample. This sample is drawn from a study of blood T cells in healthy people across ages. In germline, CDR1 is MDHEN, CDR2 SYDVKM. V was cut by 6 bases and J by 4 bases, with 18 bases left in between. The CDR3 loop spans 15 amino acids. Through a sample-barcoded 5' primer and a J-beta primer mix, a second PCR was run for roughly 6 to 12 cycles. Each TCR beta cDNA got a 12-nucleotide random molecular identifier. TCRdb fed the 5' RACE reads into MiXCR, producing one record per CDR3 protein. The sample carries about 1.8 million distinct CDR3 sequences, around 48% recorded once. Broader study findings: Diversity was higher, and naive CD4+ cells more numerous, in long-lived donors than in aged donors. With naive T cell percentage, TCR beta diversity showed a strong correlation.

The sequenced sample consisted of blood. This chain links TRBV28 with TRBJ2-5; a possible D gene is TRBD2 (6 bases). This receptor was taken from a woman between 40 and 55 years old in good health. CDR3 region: CASSRERGLPETQYF. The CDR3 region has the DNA TGTGCCAGCAGCCGCGAACGGGGACTCCCAGAGACCCAGTACTTC.